Listed below are T cell receptor beta chains from one sample, sequenced in a study of Ad26.COV2.S vaccination and SARS-CoV-2 variants. The table came from immunoSEQ multiplex PCR; TCRdb's copy has only in-frame clones and leaves some out. The sample yields roughly 330,000 clones, 75% to 90% seen once. The source was peripheral blood, collected in a trial of Ad26.COV2.S vaccine versus placebo. The receptors come from a person aged 18-65 years who received the Ad26.COV2.S COVID-19 vaccine or a placebo. The CDR3 runs from the conserved cysteine through the conserved F or W. Each record gives: J gene, CDR3 length, V gene, D gene, clone size, CDR3 DNA, CDR3 protein. A D gene is named only where the DNA matches it firmly. The listing skips clone size in some rows; elsewhere it reads once, few, many or a size class.

>TRBJ2-2|15|TRBV3-1/TRBV3-2|NA|once
TGTGCCAGCAGCCAACCGGGACGGTACACCGGGGAGCTGTTTTTT
CASSQPGRYTGELFF
>TRBJ2-7|12|TRBV5-8|NA|NA
TGTGCCAGCAGCCTCAGTACCTACGAGCAGTACTTC
CASSLSTYEQYF
>TRBJ2-1|12|TRBV24-1|NA|NA
TGTGCCACCAGTGAAGAGACTAATGAGCAGTTCTTC
CATSEETNEQFF
>TRBJ1-6|15|TRBV6-2/TRBV6-3|NA|NA
TGTGCCAGCAGTTCTAGCAACAGCTTGAATTCACCCCTCCACTTT
CASSSSNSLNSPLHF
>TRBJ2-3|16|TRBV7-2|TRBD2|NA
TGTGCCAGCAGCTTAGAGTCTAGCGGACTAACAGATACGCAGTATTTT
CASSLESSGLTDTQYF
>TRBJ1-3|14|TRBV10-1|NA|NA
TGCGCCAGCAATTACAGGCTCTCTGGAAACACCATATATTTT
CASNYRLSGNTIYF
>TRBJ2-7|15|TRBV7-2|TRBD2|NA
TGTGCCAGCAGCTTCGAGCGGGGGGGAGCCTACGAGCAGTACTTC
CASSFERGGAYEQYF
>TRBJ2-4|13|TRBV25-1|NA|NA
TGTGCCAGCAGTGCCATAGAGCAAAACATTCAGTACTTC
CASSAIEQNIQYF
>TRBJ1-3|15|TRBV4-3|NA|NA
TGCGCCAGCAGTGTGGGAGGGAGCTCTGGAAACACCATATATTTT
CASSVGGSSGNTIYF
>TRBJ2-3|14|TRBV4-2|NA|few
TGTGCCAGCAGCCAGATAGGGAGTACAGATACGCAGTATTTT
CASSQIGSTDTQYF
>TRBJ2-7|13|TRBV6-2/TRBV6-3|NA|NA
TGTGCCAGCAGTTACCTTGAGCTCCACGAGCAGTACTTC
CASSYLELHEQYF
>TRBJ2-6|13|TRBV5-5|NA|NA
TGTGCCAGCAGGGGTACCGGGGCCAACGTCCTGACTTTC
CASRGTGANVLTF
>TRBJ1-1|16|TRBV4-3|NA|many
TGCGCCAGCAGCCAAGAAATGGGACTACCGAACACTGAAGCTTTCTTT
CASSQEMGLPNTEAFF
>TRBJ2-6|16|TRBV5-1|NA|NA
TGCGCCAGCAGCTCCCTTGGGGGGCCGGGGGCCAACGTCCTGACTTTC
CASSSLGGPGANVLTF
>TRBJ1-1|14|TRBV19|NA|NA
TGTGCCAGTAGTATTAAACAGGGGAACACTGAAGCTTTCTTT
CASSIKQGNTEAFF
>TRBJ1-2|14|TRBV5-1|TRBD1|few
TGCGCCAGCAGCGCCGGACAGGGGATGTATGGCTACACCTTC
CASSAGQGMYGYTF
>TRBJ1-1|15|TRBV16|NA|few
TGTGCCAGCAGCCCCATACGTTTCGCGAACACTGAAGCTTTCTTT
CASSPIRFANTEAFF
>TRBJ1-2|14|TRBV15|NA|NA
TGTGCCACCAGCAGAGAGGAGGGGATGGGCGGCTACACCTTC
CATSREEGMGGYTF
>TRBJ2-3|14|TRBV6-5|NA|NA
TGTGCCAGCAGTTACTCGACAGGCACAGATACGCAGTATTTT
CASSYSTGTDTQYF
>TRBJ2-7|13|TRBV19|NA|NA
TGTGCCAGTTCGGTCAGGGCTTCCTACGAGCAGTACTTC
CASSVRASYEQYF
>TRBJ1-1|15|TRBV11-2|NA|NA
TGTGCCAGCAGCCTCCTACATTTACTCAACACTGAAGCTTTCTTT
CASSLLHLLNTEAFF